These 32 T cell receptor beta chains share one sample of origin, sequenced in a study of PD-1 blockade in classical Hodgkin lymphoma. In every patient, relapse followed autologous stem cell transplantation, while exposure to brentuximab vedotin differed. Method: immunoSEQ multiplex PCR; TCRdb's copy keeps in-frame clones and lacks some. The sample records around 20,000 clones, approximately 79% being singletons. This specimen consisted of peripheral blood mononuclear cells (PBMCs), obtained at baseline. These receptors all come from a human donor with classical Hodgkin lymphoma.

This chain uses TRBV6-6 with TRBJ1-3; possible D gene TRBD1, 5 bases. Per germline, CDR1 MNHNY and CDR2 SVGAGI (reference sequence). The CDR3 runs to 14 residues. The germline V and J ends were trimmed by 6 bases and 4 bases, with 13 bases remaining between them. Here the CDR3 reads CASSSQGTGNTIYF. CDR3 coding DNA: TGTGCCAGCAGCTCTCAAGGGACGGGAAACACCATATATTTT.

The chain is built from TRBV5-1 and TRBJ2-5; D uncertain. CDR3 length: 14 amino acids. CDR1 is SGHRS, CDR2 YFSETQ, per germline. V lost 0 bases, J lost 1 base, and 7 bases lay in between. The DNA for the CDR3 is TGCGCCAGCAGCTTGGGTCTGCCCCAAGAGACCCAGTACTTC. This codes for CASSLGLPQETQYF. The full variable domain, with the rest looked up from reference TRBV5-1 and TRBJ2-5, is KAGVTQTPRYLIKTRGQQVTLSCSPISGHRSVSWYQQTPGQGLQFLFEYFSETQRNKGNFPGRFSGRQFSNSRSEMNVSTLELGDSALYLCASSLGLPQETQYFGPGTRLLVL.

The rearrangement links TRBV14 to TRBJ1-4, with TRBD1 identical over 9 bases. From germline, CDR1 is SGHDN and CDR2 FVKESK. Trimming at V came to 3 bases and at J to 8 bases, leaving 10 bases not matched to a gene. The length of the CDR3 is 16 residues. CDR3 sequence reads: CASSQDYRGPEEKLFF. CDR3 in DNA: TGTGCCAGCAGCCAGGACTACAGGGGGCCCGAAGAAAAACTGTTTTTT.

Note on this clone: A junction boundary mismatches the germline segment, possibly from a read error. The rearrangement joins TRBV2 to TRBJ2-7, with TRBD1 matching 11 bases. The V gene's germline CDR1 is SNHLY and CDR2 FYNNEI. This CDR3 spans 10 amino acids. DNA for the CDR3: TGTGCCAGCAGGCCCGGGACAGGGGGCTTC. As protein: CASRPGTGGF. Full variable domain (outside the CDR3, taken from reference TRBV2 and TRBJ2-7): EPEVTQTPSHQVTQMGQEVILRCVPISNHLYFYWYRQILGQKVEFLVSFYNNEISEKSEIFDDQFSVERPDGSNFTLKIRSTKLEDSAMYFCASRPGTGGFGPGTRLTVT.

The sample holds a few counts of this clone. V gene TRBV30 combines with J gene TRBJ2-1; D unresolved. The germline V gene encodes CDR1 GTSNPN and CDR2 SVGIG (reference sequence). This CDR3 contains 16 residues. V was clipped by 0 bases and J by 0 bases, with 12 bases between them. For the CDR3, the DNA is TGTGCCTGGAGTGTACCGGTGCTTAGCTCCTACAATGAGCAGTTCTTC. Protein product: CAWSVPVLSSYNEQFF.

V is TRBV6-1 and J is TRBJ2-1, with D perhaps given as TRBD1 or TRBD2 (5 bases each). V was shortened by 3 bases and J by 5 bases, with 11 bases between the two germline ends. The CDR3 sequence is 14 residues long. Germline V gives CDR1 MNHNS, CDR2 SASEGT. The CDR3 loop reads CASSEGTANNEQFF. The CDR3 bases are TGTGCCAGCAGTGAGGGGACGGCTAACAATGAGCAGTTCTTC.

The chain joins TRBV5-6 to TRBJ2-5; D unresolved. Germline assignment: CDR1 SGHDT and CDR2 YYEEEE. The V end lost 4 bases, the J end lost 2 bases, and 3 bases lay between the germline ends. The length of the CDR3 is 11 residues. The CDR3 here is CASSLQETQYF. As DNA, the CDR3 is TGTGCCAGCAGCCTACAAGAGACCCAGTACTTC.

The chain recombines TRBV6-6 with TRBJ2-5; D unclear. Trimming pared 2 bases from V and 7 bases from J, leaving 14 bases between. CDR1 is MNHNY and CDR2 is SVGAGI in the germline V gene (reference sequence). This CDR3 has 14 amino acids. CDR3 DNA sequence: TGTGCCAGCAGTTACGGCAGGAGAGGCGGGACCCAGTACTTC. Amino acids: CASSYGRRGGTQYF.

The chain is built from TRBV29-1 and TRBJ2-1; 11 nucleotides line up with TRBD1. The CDR3 consists of 14 residues. V lost 4 bases to trimming and J lost 7 bases; unmatched junction nucleotides: 6. Germline V gene data show CDR1 as SQVTM and CDR2 as ANQGSEA. This CDR3 is CSVAADRGPNEQFF. CDR3 DNA sequence: TGCAGCGTTGCGGCGGACAGGGGGCCGAATGAGCAGTTCTTC.

The chain has TRBV9 and TRBJ2-5; unclear D gene. The DNA matches TRBJ2-7 better at its end, which makes the J call doubtful. The CDR3 is 12 residues long. CDR1 SGDLS and CDR2 YYNGEE come from the germline V gene. CDR3 DNA sequence: TGTGCCAGCAGCGTAGCTAACCACGAGCAGTACTTC. This translates into CASSVANHEQYF.

This clone showed up just once. This sequence joins TRBV11-2 and TRBJ1-5, with D possibly being TRBD1 (5 bases). The CDR3 length is 13 residues. The germline V gene has CDR1 SGHAT and CDR2 FQNNGV. The V end was cut by 1 base, the J end by 6 bases, with 7 bases between. The CDR3 sequence: CASSLGTGQPQHF. CDR3 DNA: TGTGCCAGCAGCTTAGGTACAGGTCAGCCCCAGCATTTT.

The chain uses TRBV21-1 and TRBJ2-6. TRBV21-1 is recorded as a pseudogene. The length of the CDR3 is 14 residues. CDR3 residues: CATWDLSGANVLTF. The CDR3 nucleotides are TGTGCCACCTGGGATCTCTCTGGGGCCAACGTCCTGACTTTC.

This clone was found a few times. This chain connects TRBV4-1 to TRBJ1-6; D is perhaps TRBD1 (6 bases). With 4 bases removed from V and 4 bases from J, the gap between germline ends came to 8 bases. CDR1 MGHRA and CDR2 YSYEKL come from the germline V gene. This CDR3 is 14 amino acids long. CDR3: CASSPGTYNSPLHF. The DNA of the CDR3 is TGCGCCAGCAGCCCCGGGACATATAATTCACCCCTCCACTTT.

The chain employs TRBV30 and TRBJ2-1, with D maybe TRBD1 (6 bases). The CDR3 covers 11 residues. Germline CDR1 GTSNPN, CDR2 SVGIG (reference sequence). Trimming took 8 bases from V and 8 from J, leaving 13 bases between them. The CDR3 loop is CAAQGIDEQFF. The CDR3 DNA sequence: TGTGCCGCACAGGGTATCGATGAGCAGTTCTTC.

This chain's CDR3 is CAWSGGRNSGNTIYF. The CDR3 DNA follows: TGTGCCTGGAGTGGAGGGCGAAATTCTGGAAACACCATATATTTT. The chain joins TRBV30 to TRBJ1-3; D gene unclear. The CDR3 covers 15 residues. V shed 1 base and J shed 1 base, with 11 bases lying between them. CDR1 and CDR2 from the germline V gene are GTSNPN and SVGIG (reference sequence).

The chain is built from TRBV10-3 and TRBJ2-1; the D is unclear. Germline loops: CDR1 ENHRY, CDR2 SYGVKD. Between the trimmed V and J ends, which lost 0 bases and 7 bases, there was a span of 13 bases. This CDR3 has 15 amino acids. The CDR3 DNA follows: TGTGCCATCAGTGAGTCGACATCTTGGCCGAATGAGCAGTTCTTC. It codes for CAISESTSWPNEQFF.

The chain joins TRBV25-1 to TRBJ2-2; D uncertain. The V gene lost 5 bases and the J gene lost 1 base, with 14 bases spanning the gap. The CDR3 has 16 amino acids. CDR1 and CDR2 (germline): MGHDK, SYGVNS. The DNA for the CDR3 is TGTGCCAGCAGTACGGTGGGAATAAGGAACACCGGGGAGCTGTTTTTT. Its translation is CASSTVGIRNTGELFF.

The gene calls are TRBV2 and TRBJ1-1, with unresolved D. V gave up 5 bases and J gave up 4 bases, with 8 bases separating them. The CDR3 is made up of 12 amino acids. CDR1 and CDR2 (germline): SNHLY, FYNNEI. The CDR3 DNA reads as TGTGCCAGCAGTCTCGAGAGCACTGAAGCTTTCTTT. Translating it yields CASSLESTEAFF.

This clone has just one count. This chain joins TRBV30 and TRBJ1-2; D not certain. V was trimmed by 0 bases and J by 2 bases, leaving 10 bases between them. The CDR3 has 14 amino acids. The V gene's germline CDR1 is GTSNPN and CDR2 SVGIG (reference sequence). This CDR3 reads CAWSVQGQNYGYTF. CDR3 nucleotide sequence: TGTGCCTGGAGTGTACAAGGGCAGAACTATGGCTACACCTTC.

This clone is labeled as medium-sized. The gene calls are TRBV7-2 and TRBJ1-5; D unclear. There are 14 residues in the CDR3. Germline lookup yields CDR1 SGHTA and CDR2 FQGNSA. Trimming took 2 bases from V and 4 from J, leaving 9 bases between them. As DNA, the CDR3 is TGTGCCAGCAGCTTAATCCGTACTAATCAGCCCCAGCATTTT. This codes for CASSLIRTNQPQHF.

The V and J genes are TRBV5-2 and TRBJ1-6; no DNA check was done on the table's D call, TRBD1. TRBV5-2 counts as a pseudogene. CDR3 length: 14 residues. CDR3 region: CASSQAGFESPLHF. DNA of the CDR3: TGCGCCAGCAGCCAAGCAGGGTTCGAATCACCCCTCCACTTT.

The J gene is TRBJ2-2, the V gene TRBV9; D ambiguous. Per the germline V gene, CDR1 is SGDLS and CDR2 is YYNGEE. The length of the CDR3 is 15 residues. V was shortened by 0 bases and J by 6 bases, with 12 bases between the two germline ends. Here the CDR3 reads CASSVGNAVAGELFF. The CDR3 DNA follows: TGTGCCAGCAGCGTAGGGAACGCCGTGGCCGGGGAGCTGTTTTTT.

This clone was observed once. The V and J genes are TRBV10-1 and TRBJ1-3; D ambiguous. From germline, CDR1 is WNHNN and CDR2 SYGVQD (reference sequence). This CDR3 comprises 11 residues. V dropped 8 bases and J dropped 1 base, with 3 bases sitting between them. CDR3 amino acids: CASASGNTIYF. CDR3 sequence (DNA): TGCGCCAGCGCATCTGGAAACACCATATATTTT.

This chain links TRBV21-1 with TRBJ1-3; the table's D call, TRBD1, has no DNA check behind it. TRBV21-1 is labeled a pseudogene. The CDR3 has 15 amino acids. The CDR3 DNA reads TGTGCCAGCACTACAGTAAGGGGGCCTGGAAACACCATATATTTT. Its protein is CASTTVRGPGNTIYF.

This clone was recorded once. V gene TRBV4-2 combines with J gene TRBJ1-2; no firm D call. Germline assignment: CDR1 LGHNA and CDR2 YNFKEQ. The CDR3 has 15 amino acids. Trimming pared 5 bases from V and 4 bases from J, leaving 17 bases between. The CDR3 loop is CASSSKYLMGYGYTF. The CDR3 nucleotides are TGTGCCAGCAGCTCCAAGTACCTCATGGGCTATGGCTACACCTTC.

This chain joins TRBV9 and TRBJ2-7; D tentatively fits TRBD1 or TRBD2 (5 bases each). This CDR3 region has 18 residues. CDR1 and CDR2 from the germline V gene are SGDLS and YYNGEE. V lost 4 bases and J 4 bases, leaving 27 bases between the germline ends. CDR3 DNA: TGTGCCAGCAGCCCCCGCCGCGATTTCGGTAGGGACCATTACGAGCAGTACTTC. Residues: CASSPRRDFGRDHYEQYF.

This clone is medium-sized within its sample. Other DNA sequences of this sample code for an identical CDR3. The chain carries TRBV11-1 and TRBJ2-1, with 11 bases matching TRBD2. Germline CDR1 and CDR2: SGHAT and FQDESV (reference sequence). This CDR3 has 18 amino acids. The junction had 13 bases not matched to a gene; V was cut back by 5 bases and J by 4 bases. The CDR3 coding sequence is TGTGCCAGCAGCCTCAGGGCCCTAGCGGGAGGATCATACAATGAGCAGTTCTTC. Amino acid sequence: CASSLRALAGGSYNEQFF.

This clone has only a few counts. The genes are TRBV5-1 and TRBJ2-7; TRBD2 matches at 10 bases. This CDR3 has 14 amino acids. Trimming cost V 4 bases and J 5 bases; bases outside gene matches: 6. Germline CDR1 SGHRS, CDR2 YFSETQ. CDR3 in DNA: TGCGCCAGCAGCATTAGCGGGAGGAAGAACGAGCAGTACTTC. It yields the protein CASSISGRKNEQYF.

The genes are TRBV5-1 and TRBJ2-3; D assignment may be TRBD1 or TRBD2 (5 bases each). CDR3 size: 15 residues. Trimming pared 2 bases from V and 4 bases from J, leaving 14 bases between. Looked up from germline, CDR1 is SGHRS and CDR2 is YFSETQ. For the CDR3, the DNA is TGCGCCAGCAGCTTTTCTACACTAGGGGCAGATACGCAGTATTTT. This sequence encodes CASSFSTLGADTQYF.

This clone was seen only once. This chain uses TRBV4-2 with TRBJ1-2, with TRBD1 matching over 11 bases. The CDR3 runs 17 residues. Per germline, CDR1 LGHNA and CDR2 YNFKEQ. Losses at the gene ends were 3 bases for V and 5 bases for J; bases not matched to a gene: 11. This CDR3 is CASSQPPPGTGGYGYTF. CDR3 in DNA: TGTGCCAGCAGCCAGCCCCCGCCGGGGACAGGGGGATATGGCTACACCTTC.

The CDR3, as DNA: TGCAGCGTTGTGGGGACCAGGGTAAACTATGGCTACACCTTC. Protein product: CSVVGTRVNYGYTF. The V call is TRBV29-1, the J call TRBJ1-2; D perhaps matches TRBD1 (5 bases). The germline V gene encodes CDR1 SQVTM and CDR2 ANQGSEA. Deletions cut 4 bases from V and 2 bases from J, with 14 bases between. This CDR3 spans 14 amino acids. The whole variable domain, filled in from reference TRBV29-1 and TRBJ1-2, reads SAVISQKPSRDICQRGTSLTIQCQVDSQVTMMFWYRQQPGQSLTLIATANQGSEATYESGFVIDKFPISRPNLTFSTLTVSNMSPEDSSIYLCSVVGTRVNYGYTFGSGTRLTVV.

The rearrangement uses TRBV7-6 and TRBJ1-2; 8 positions match TRBD1. Trimming removed 4 bases from V and 10 bases from J; junction bases left unmatched: 23. This CDR3 spans 18 amino acids. CDR1 and CDR2 (germline): SGHVS, FNYEAQ. CDR3 sequence reads: CASSSSILPQTGDYPYTF. The DNA for the CDR3 is TGTGCCAGCAGCTCCAGCATTTTACCGCAGACAGGGGATTACCCCTACACCTTC. The full variable domain, with the rest looked up from reference TRBV7-6 and TRBJ1-2, is GAGVSQSPRYKVTKRGQDVALRCDPISGHVSLYWYRQALGQGPEFLTYFNYEAQQDKSGLPNDRFSAERPEGSISTLTIQRTEQRDSAMYRCASSSSILPQTGDYPYTFGSGTRLTVV.